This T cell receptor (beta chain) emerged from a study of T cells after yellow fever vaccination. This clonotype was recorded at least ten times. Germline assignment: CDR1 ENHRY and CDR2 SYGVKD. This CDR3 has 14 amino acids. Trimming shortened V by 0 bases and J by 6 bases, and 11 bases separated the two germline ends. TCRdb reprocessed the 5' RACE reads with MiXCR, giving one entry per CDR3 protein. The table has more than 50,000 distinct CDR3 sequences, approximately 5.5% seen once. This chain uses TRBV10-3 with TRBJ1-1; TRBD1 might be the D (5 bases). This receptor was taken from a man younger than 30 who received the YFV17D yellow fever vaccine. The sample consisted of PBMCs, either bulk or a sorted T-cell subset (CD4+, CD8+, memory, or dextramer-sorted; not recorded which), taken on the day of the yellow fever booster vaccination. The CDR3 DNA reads TGTGCCATCAGTGAGTCCGGGGACGGCGCTGAAGCTTTCTTT. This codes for CAISESGDGAEAFF.